These T cell receptor beta chains were read from a single sample in a study of a mutant IDH1 vaccine in newly diagnosed glioma. Generated by immunoSEQ multiplex PCR, the TCRdb table keeps only in-frame clones and is missing some. The sample contains some 130,000 clones, just under 80% of which appear only once. Their antigens are not known. Sample: PBMCs, taken from a glioma patient whose treatment included an IDH1 peptide vaccine. The receptors shown here come from a man aged 40-49 years with glioma. CDR3s include the opening cysteine and the closing phenylalanine or tryptophan. A D gene is named only where the DNA matches it firmly. A clone size is listed for some rows: how often the clone was seen (once, few, many), or a class if it is expanded.

NA	16	TRBJ2-2	TRBV7-6	NA	CASSLDYPYSTGELFF	TGTGCCAGCAGCTTGGACTATCCATACAGCACCGGGGAGCTGTTTTTT
TRBD1	14	TRBJ1-3	TRBV5-1	NA	CASSLTGVGNTIYF	TGCGCCAGCAGCTTGACAGGGGTTGGAAACACCATATATTTT
NA	16	TRBJ2-7	TRBV5-1	NA	CASSLGIMAGNYEQYF	TGCGCCAGCAGCTTGGGAATTATGGCGGGCAACTACGAGCAGTACTTC
TRBD1	15	TRBJ2-2	TRBV5-1	few	CASSLGQPNTGELFF	TGCGCCAGCAGCCTGGGACAGCCGAACACCGGGGAGCTGTTTTTT
TRBD1	17	TRBJ2-7	TRBV7-6	NA	CASSLVVRGLGHPEQYF	TGTGCCAGCAGCTTAGTGGTTAGGGGGCTAGGCCATCCCGAGCAGTACTTC
NA	11	TRBJ2-7	TRBV27	NA	CASSSYYEQYF	TGTGCCAGCAGTTCATACTACGAGCAGTACTTC
NA	15	TRBJ1-1	TRBV5-1	NA	CASSLEGYFDTEAFF	TGCGCCAGCAGCTTGGAAGGCTATTTCGACACTGAAGCTTTCTTT
TRBD1	14	TRBJ1-4	TRBV5-4	NA	CASSPGTGVEKLFF	TGCGCCAGCAGCCCCGGGACAGGGGTTGAAAAACTGTTTTTT
TRBD1	16	TRBJ1-4	TRBV2	NA	CASTRDRVGTNEKLFF	TGTGCCAGCACCCGGGACAGGGTCGGGACTAATGAAAAACTGTTTTTT
NA	14	TRBJ2-7	TRBV5-5	NA	CASSLAGFSYEQYF	TGTGCCAGCAGCTTGGCTGGTTTCTCCTACGAGCAGTACTTC
NA	12	TRBJ2-3	TRBV11-2	NA	CASSPKGDTQYF	TGTGCCAGCAGCCCGAAGGGGGATACGCAGTATTTT
NA	16	TRBJ1-2	TRBV15	NA	CATSRDRAGAGYGYTF	TGTGCCACCAGCAGAGATAGGGCAGGGGCTGGCTATGGCTACACCTTC
NA	15	TRBJ1-4	TRBV5-8	NA	CASSGGHLTNEKLFF	TGTGCCAGCAGCGGGGGACACCTAACTAATGAAAAACTGTTTTTT
NA	16	TRBJ1-2	TRBV14	once	CASSQAQDQRGSGYTF	TGTGCCAGCAGCCAAGCCCAGGACCAGCGGGGGAGCGGCTACACCTTC
NA	14	TRBJ1-1	TRBV5-6	few	CASSLAGPNTEAFF	TGTGCCAGCAGCTTGGCCGGCCCGAACACTGAAGCTTTCTTT
TRBD2	15	TRBJ2-1	TRBV5-1	once	CASSFAGGPNNEQFF	TGCGCCAGCAGCTTCGCGGGGGGACCGAACAATGAGCAGTTCTTC
NA	13	TRBJ2-7	TRBV6-1	once	CASSVERAYEQYF	TGTGCCAGCAGTGTTGAACGGGCCTACGAGCAGTACTTC
NA	12	TRBJ1-1	TRBV29-1	NA	CSVEIGSTEAFF	TGCAGCGTTGAAATCGGGAGCACTGAAGCTTTCTTT
NA	13	TRBJ2-7	TRBV12-2	few	CASRLGQGYEQYF	TGTGCAAGTCGCTTAGGGCAGGGGTACGAGCAGTACTTC
TRBD2	16	TRBJ2-5	TRBV4-3	few	CASSQTLAGGGETQYF	TGCGCCAGCAGCCAGACCCTAGCGGGGGGAGGAGAGACCCAGTACTTC
NA	15	TRBJ2-2	TRBV5-1	few	CASSLGERFTGELFF	TGCGCCAGCAGCTTGGGTGAGCGGTTCACCGGGGAGCTGTTTTTT
TRBD2	16	TRBJ2-7	TRBV28	NA	CASSLSGLAGTYEQYF	TGTGCCAGCAGTTTATCGGGCCTAGCGGGAACCTACGAGCAGTACTTC
NA	16	TRBJ1-3	TRBV7-2	NA	CASSPSGGNSGNTIYF	TGTGCCAGCAGCCCCTCCGGGGGTAACTCTGGAAACACCATATATTTT
NA	15	TRBJ1-5	TRBV5-1	NA	CASSLAPNKNQPQHF	TGCGCCAGCAGCTTGGCACCCAACAAGAATCAGCCCCAGCATTTT
NA	12	TRBJ2-7	TRBV29-1	NA	CSVEALPGGQYF	TGCAGCGTTGAAGCCTTACCGGGCGGGCAGTACTTC
NA	16	TRBJ1-1	TRBV15	NA	CATSRDLRGSDTEAFF	TGTGCCACCAGCAGAGATCTTCGGGGGTCGGACACTGAAGCTTTCTTT
NA	13	TRBJ1-1	TRBV6-5	NA	CASSNGENTEAFF	TGTGCCAGCAGCAACGGGGAGAACACTGAAGCTTTCTTT
NA	13	TRBJ2-1	TRBV4-1	NA	CASSQIRGNEQFF	TGCGCCAGCAGCCAAATCCGGGGCAATGAGCAGTTCTTC
NA	17	TRBJ2-7	TRBV7-2	NA	CASSLVRWGAISYEQYF	TGTGCCAGCAGCTTAGTGCGGTGGGGGGCGATTTCCTACGAGCAGTACTTC
TRBD1	16	TRBJ2-7	TRBV5-5	NA	CASSTDRDRGFYEQYF	TGTGCCAGCAGCACGGACCGGGACAGGGGGTTTTACGAGCAGTACTTC
NA	16	TRBJ2-1	TRBV19	few	CASSISPGTRYNEQFF	TGTGCCAGTAGTATTAGCCCGGGAACCAGATACAATGAGCAGTTCTTC